This T cell receptor (beta chain) was identified during a study of cytotoxic CD8 clonotypes in ibrutinib-treated CLL. Regarding the study as a whole: Sustained-remission and progressing patients diverged in sampling times. Public clonotypes were seen rarely and were contracted or stable on treatment.

With respect to this clone: Its target is unknown.

This table comes from immunoSEQ multiplex PCR, and its TCRdb copy is limited to in-frame clones, with some not included. This table has about 160,000 clones, roughly 80% appearing once. The germline V gene has CDR1 LGHNA and CDR2 YNFKEQ. The CDR3 spans 16 residues. Trimming cost V 0 bases and J 5 bases, with 16 bases left between them. This sequence originates from a human donor with chronic lymphocytic leukemia. The rearrangement joins TRBV4-2 to TRBJ2-5; D call uncertain. The material sequenced was PBMCs, taken after 24 months of ibrutinib treatment. This CDR3 is CASSQDHSATAETQYF. The DNA for the CDR3 is TGTGCCAGCAGCCAAGATCACTCGGCCACTGCGGAGACCCAGTACTTC.